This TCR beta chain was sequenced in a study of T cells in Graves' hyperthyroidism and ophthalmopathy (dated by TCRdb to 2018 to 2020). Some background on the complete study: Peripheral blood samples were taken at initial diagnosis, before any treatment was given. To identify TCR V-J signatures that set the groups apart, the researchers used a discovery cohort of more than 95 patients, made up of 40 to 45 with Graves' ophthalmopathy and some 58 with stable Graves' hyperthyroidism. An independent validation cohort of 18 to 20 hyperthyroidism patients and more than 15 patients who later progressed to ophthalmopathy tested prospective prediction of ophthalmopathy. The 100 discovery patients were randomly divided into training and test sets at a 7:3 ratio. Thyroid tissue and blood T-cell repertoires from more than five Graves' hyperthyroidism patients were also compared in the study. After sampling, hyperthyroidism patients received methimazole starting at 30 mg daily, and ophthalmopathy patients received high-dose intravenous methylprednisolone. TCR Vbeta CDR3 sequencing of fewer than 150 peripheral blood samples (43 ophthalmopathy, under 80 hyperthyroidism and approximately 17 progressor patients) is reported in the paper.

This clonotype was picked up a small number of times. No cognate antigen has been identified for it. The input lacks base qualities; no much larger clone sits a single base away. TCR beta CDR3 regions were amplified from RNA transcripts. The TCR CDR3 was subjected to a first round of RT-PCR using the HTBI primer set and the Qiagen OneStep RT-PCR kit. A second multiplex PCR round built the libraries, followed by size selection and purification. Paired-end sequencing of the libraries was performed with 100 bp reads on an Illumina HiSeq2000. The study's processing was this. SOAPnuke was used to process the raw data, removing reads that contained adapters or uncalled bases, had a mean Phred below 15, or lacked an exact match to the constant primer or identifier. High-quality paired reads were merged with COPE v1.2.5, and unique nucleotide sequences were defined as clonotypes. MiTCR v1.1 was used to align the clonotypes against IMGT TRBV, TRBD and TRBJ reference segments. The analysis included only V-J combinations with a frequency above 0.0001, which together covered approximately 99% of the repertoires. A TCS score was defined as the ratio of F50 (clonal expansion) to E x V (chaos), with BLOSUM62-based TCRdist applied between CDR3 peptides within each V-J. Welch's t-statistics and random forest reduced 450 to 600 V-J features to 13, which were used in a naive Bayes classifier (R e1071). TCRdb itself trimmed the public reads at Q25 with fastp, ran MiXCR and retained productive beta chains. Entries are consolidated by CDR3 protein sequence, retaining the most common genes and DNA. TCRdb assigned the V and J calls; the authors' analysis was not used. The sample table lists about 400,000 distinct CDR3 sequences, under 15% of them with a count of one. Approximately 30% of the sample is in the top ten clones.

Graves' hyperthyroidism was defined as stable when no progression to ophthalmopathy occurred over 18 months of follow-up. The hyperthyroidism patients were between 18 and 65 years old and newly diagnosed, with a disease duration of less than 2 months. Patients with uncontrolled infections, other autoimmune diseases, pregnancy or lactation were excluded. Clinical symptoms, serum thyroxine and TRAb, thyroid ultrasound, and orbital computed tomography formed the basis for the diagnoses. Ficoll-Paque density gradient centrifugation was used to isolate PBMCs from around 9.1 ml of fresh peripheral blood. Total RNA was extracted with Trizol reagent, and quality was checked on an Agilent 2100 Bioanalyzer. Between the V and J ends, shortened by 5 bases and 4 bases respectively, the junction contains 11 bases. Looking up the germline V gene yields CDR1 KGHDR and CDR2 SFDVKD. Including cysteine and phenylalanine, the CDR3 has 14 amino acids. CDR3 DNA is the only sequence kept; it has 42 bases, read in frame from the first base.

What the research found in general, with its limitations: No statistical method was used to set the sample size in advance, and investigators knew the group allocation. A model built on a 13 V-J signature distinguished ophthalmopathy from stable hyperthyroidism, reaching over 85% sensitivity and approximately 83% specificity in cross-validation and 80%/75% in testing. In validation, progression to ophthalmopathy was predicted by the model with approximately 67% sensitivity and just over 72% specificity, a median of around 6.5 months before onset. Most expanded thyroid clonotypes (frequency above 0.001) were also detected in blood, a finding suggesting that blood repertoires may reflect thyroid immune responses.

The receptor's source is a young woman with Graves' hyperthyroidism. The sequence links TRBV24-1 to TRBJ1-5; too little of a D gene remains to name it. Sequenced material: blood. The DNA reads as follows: TGTGCCACCAGTGCCGTAGGTTGGAATCAGCCCCAGCATTTT. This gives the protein CATSAVGWNQPQHF.